The present T cell receptor (beta chain) was sequenced within a study of T-cell memory formation after mild COVID-19. The germline CDR1 and CDR2 sequences are SGDLS and YYNGEE. V lost 3 bases and J 4 bases, leaving 22 bases between the germline ends. The CDR3 has 17 residues. TCRdb re-called the 5' RACE reads through MiXCR, storing one row per CDR3 protein. The sample lists hundreds of thousands of distinct CDR3 sequences; roughly a fifth were seen once. This clonotype was found a few times. This clonotype was obtained from an adult woman who had mild COVID-19 (a few samples of this study predate the infection). Cell type and time point are not known. V usage is TRBV9 and J usage is TRBJ1-2; D remains ambiguous. Sequenced material: PBMCs or a T cell subset sorted from them (not recorded which). DNA for the CDR3: TGTGCCAGCAGCGCCCAGGATTGGCCTCTATCCGTCTATGGCTACACCTTC. Translated, it gives CASSAQDWPLSVYGYTF.